The clone carrying this T cell receptor (beta chain) came up once. Its antigen is unidentified. This sample is part of a study of identifying expanded T cells in peripheral blood. Assay: immunoSEQ multiplex PCR; the TCRdb copy retains only in-frame clones and omits some. This table has tens of thousands of clones, approximately 86% appearing once. Collection occurred without any documented infections or immune events in donors. Study-wide findings and caveats: Variance in clone template counts between roughly two-week samples significantly increased with total template count across all healthy donors. Over around two and four weeks, about 17 and 20 clones changed, versus around 1.2 between replicates.

Input material: blood. The sequence came from a person aged 18 to 70 in good health.

CDR3 amino acids: CASSHGPLEAFF. CDR3 DNA sequence: TGTGCCAGCAGTCACGGACCTCTGGAGGCTTTCTTT. This chain uses TRBV6-6 with TRBJ1-1; no definite D call. The CDR3 loop spans 12 amino acids. Germline V gives CDR1 MNHNY, CDR2 SVGAGI (reference sequence). Trimming took 5 bases from V and 11 from J, leaving 15 bases between them.